A selection of T cell receptor beta chains follows, all from one sample in a study of blood T cell repertoires in COVID-19. The table came from immunoSEQ multiplex PCR; TCRdb's copy has only in-frame clones and leaves some out. The sample holds more than 150,000 clones, roughly nine tenths seen once. The material sequenced was peripheral blood. These receptors were taken from a man in his 70s with active or convalescent COVID-19. Each CDR3 is given with its conserved first and last residue. The D gene is left open where the match is weak. Rows may omit the clone size; those that give it use once, few, many or a size class.

V gene: TRBV11-2
clone size: NA
D gene: NA
J gene: TRBJ1-3
CDR3 protein: CASSYPGGVQGNTIYF
CDR3 DNA: TGTGCCAGCAGCTACCCGGGGGGGGTTCAAGGGAACACCATATATTTT

V gene: TRBV3-1/TRBV3-2
clone size: NA
D gene: TRBD1
J gene: TRBJ2-2
CDR3 protein: CASSSGQGFTGELFF
CDR3 DNA: TGTGCCAGCAGCTCGGGACAGGGGTTCACCGGGGAGCTGTTTTTT

V gene: TRBV9
clone size: NA
D gene: TRBD2
J gene: TRBJ2-1
CDR3 protein: CASSPTGTSLPSYNEQFF
CDR3 DNA: TGTGCCAGCAGCCCTACCGGGACTAGCTTACCCTCCTACAATGAGCAGTTCTTC

V gene: TRBV9
clone size: NA
D gene: NA
J gene: TRBJ1-2
CDR3 protein: CASSVEPSYGYTF
CDR3 DNA: TGTGCCAGCAGCGTAGAGCCTTCCTATGGCTACACCTTC

V gene: TRBV14
clone size: few
D gene: NA
J gene: TRBJ1-1
CDR3 protein: CASSPGGGVFRTEAFF
CDR3 DNA: TGTGCCAGCAGCCCCGGAGGGGGGGTTTTTCGCACTGAAGCTTTCTTT

V gene: TRBV7-2
clone size: NA
D gene: NA
J gene: TRBJ1-1
CDR3 protein: CASSPRTESYEAFF
CDR3 DNA: TGTGCCAGCAGCCCCAGGACAGAGAGTTATGAAGCTTTCTTT

V gene: TRBV4-3
clone size: NA
D gene: NA
J gene: TRBJ1-5
CDR3 protein: CASSQLQGNQPQHF
CDR3 DNA: TGCGCCAGCAGCCAGCTTCAGGGTAACCAGCCCCAGCATTTT

V gene: TRBV11-2
clone size: NA
D gene: TRBD1
J gene: TRBJ1-1
CDR3 protein: CASSPPPTGGTEAFF
CDR3 DNA: TGTGCCAGCAGCCCCCCCCCGACAGGGGGCACTGAAGCTTTCTTT

V gene: TRBV30
clone size: NA
D gene: TRBD1
J gene: TRBJ2-5
CDR3 protein: CAWKPAGGQETQYF
CDR3 DNA: TGTGCCTGGAAACCTGCAGGGGGACAAGAGACCCAGTACTTC

V gene: TRBV28
clone size: NA
D gene: TRBD2
J gene: TRBJ2-1
CDR3 protein: CASLSELAGGGYNEQFF
CDR3 DNA: TGTGCCAGCCTGTCCGAGCTAGCGGGAGGGGGCTACAATGAGCAGTTCTTC

V gene: TRBV7-2
clone size: NA
D gene: TRBD2
J gene: TRBJ2-5
CDR3 protein: CASSLEMGLAVAQYF
CDR3 DNA: TGTGCCAGCAGCCTCGAAATGGGACTAGCGGTGGCCCAGTACTTC

V gene: TRBV29-1
clone size: NA
D gene: TRBD2
J gene: TRBJ2-1
CDR3 protein: CSGEASGVYNEQFF
CDR3 DNA: TGCAGCGGGGAGGCTAGCGGGGTTTACAATGAGCAGTTCTTC

V gene: TRBV3-1/TRBV3-2
clone size: NA
D gene: TRBD1
J gene: TRBJ2-3
CDR3 protein: CASSQEYRGLTSGGTDTQYF
CDR3 DNA: TGTGCCAGCAGCCAAGAGTACAGGGGGTTGACTTCGGGGGGCACAGATACGCAGTATTTT

V gene: TRBV5-6
clone size: NA
D gene: NA
J gene: TRBJ2-5
CDR3 protein: CASSLRETQYF
CDR3 DNA: TGTGCCAGCAGCTTGCGAGAGACCCAGTACTTC

V gene: TRBV6-8
clone size: NA
D gene: NA
J gene: TRBJ2-2
CDR3 protein: CARGVTTRGESTGELFF
CDR3 DNA: TGTGCCAGGGGGGTGACAACCAGGGGAGAGAGCACCGGGGAGCTGTTTTTT

V gene: TRBV6-5
clone size: NA
D gene: NA
J gene: TRBJ1-1
CDR3 protein: CASSYSRTEAFF
CDR3 DNA: TGTGCCAGCAGTTACTCGCGGACTGAAGCTTTCTTT

V gene: TRBV19
clone size: NA
D gene: TRBD2
J gene: TRBJ2-2
CDR3 protein: CASTVRGGWAPNRELFF
CDR3 DNA: TGTGCCAGTACGGTCCGGGGGGGATGGGCCCCAAACCGGGAGCTGTTTTTT

V gene: TRBV4-3
clone size: NA
D gene: TRBD2
J gene: TRBJ2-3
CDR3 protein: CASSQSHLTDGGDTDTQYF
CDR3 DNA: TGCGCCAGCAGCCAATCCCACCTGACTGACGGGGGGGATACGGATACGCAGTATTTT

V gene: TRBV6-6
clone size: NA
D gene: TRBD1
J gene: TRBJ1-2
CDR3 protein: CASSSRDRANYGYTF
CDR3 DNA: TGTGCCAGCAGCTCCCGGGACAGGGCTAACTATGGCTACACCTTC

V gene: TRBV6-2/TRBV6-3
clone size: NA
D gene: NA
J gene: TRBJ1-2
CDR3 protein: CASSPGLIYGYTF
CDR3 DNA: TGTGCCAGCAGTCCCGGACTCATCTATGGCTACACCTTC

V gene: TRBV6-6
clone size: NA
D gene: NA
J gene: TRBJ1-5
CDR3 protein: CASREGGRDQPQHF
CDR3 DNA: TGTGCCAGCAGAGAAGGGGGACGGGACCAGCCCCAGCATTTT

V gene: TRBV11-2
clone size: NA
D gene: NA
J gene: TRBJ1-6
CDR3 protein: CASSLRVNSPLHF
CDR3 DNA: TGTGCCAGCAGCTTACGAGTTAATTCACCCCTCCACTTT

V gene: TRBV27
clone size: NA
D gene: TRBD2
J gene: TRBJ2-7
CDR3 protein: CASSFRSGLAGVSYEQYF
CDR3 DNA: TGTGCCAGCAGTTTCCGGTCGGGACTAGCGGGAGTATCCTACGAGCAGTACTTC

V gene: TRBV6-2/TRBV6-3
clone size: NA
D gene: TRBD2
J gene: TRBJ2-1
CDR3 protein: CASSDGLATGDNEQFF
CDR3 DNA: TGTGCCAGCAGTGACGGACTAGCGACGGGGGATAATGAGCAGTTCTTC

V gene: TRBV7-2
clone size: once
D gene: NA
J gene: TRBJ2-2
CDR3 protein: CASSLDTHAGELFF
CDR3 DNA: TGTGCCAGCAGCTTAGACACCCACGCCGGGGAGCTGTTTTTT

V gene: TRBV29-1
clone size: NA
D gene: TRBD2
J gene: TRBJ2-7
CDR3 protein: CSVGGLAGIASYEQYF
CDR3 DNA: TGCAGCGTTGGTGGACTAGCGGGAATAGCGTCCTACGAGCAGTACTTC

V gene: TRBV28
clone size: NA
D gene: NA
J gene: TRBJ1-2
CDR3 protein: CASSRIPDRSIYGYTF
CDR3 DNA: TGTGCCAGCAGCCGTATACCAGACAGGAGTATTTATGGCTACACCTTC

V gene: TRBV7-9
clone size: NA
D gene: TRBD1
J gene: TRBJ2-1
CDR3 protein: CASSPTGTVYNEQFF
CDR3 DNA: TGTGCCAGCAGTCCGACCGGGACAGTCTACAATGAGCAGTTCTTC

V gene: TRBV18
clone size: NA
D gene: NA
J gene: TRBJ1-6
CDR3 protein: CASSPNIAAGINSPLHF
CDR3 DNA: TGTGCCAGCTCACCTAATATCGCCGCCGGGATTAATTCACCCCTCCACTTT

V gene: TRBV3-1/TRBV3-2
clone size: NA
D gene: TRBD1
J gene: TRBJ1-2
CDR3 protein: CASSPYGDRPYGYTF
CDR3 DNA: TGTGCCAGCAGCCCTTATGGGGACAGACCTTATGGCTACACCTTC

V gene: TRBV5-1
clone size: NA
D gene: TRBD2
J gene: TRBJ2-1
CDR3 protein: CASSLGLAGVNEQFF
CDR3 DNA: TGCGCCAGCAGCTTGGGACTAGCGGGAGTAAATGAGCAGTTCTTC

V gene: TRBV5-1
clone size: NA
D gene: NA
J gene: TRBJ2-5
CDR3 protein: CASNYPPTQGIQETQYF
CDR3 DNA: TGCGCCAGCAACTATCCCCCGACACAGGGAATCCAAGAGACCCAGTACTTC

V gene: TRBV5-1
clone size: NA
D gene: NA
J gene: TRBJ1-6
CDR3 protein: CASSLQGYNSPLHF
CDR3 DNA: TGCGCCAGCAGCTTGCAGGGCTATAATTCACCCCTCCACTTT

V gene: TRBV3-1/TRBV3-2
clone size: few
D gene: NA
J gene: TRBJ2-7
CDR3 protein: CASSQDPGSYEQYF
CDR3 DNA: TGTGCCAGCAGCCAAGACCCAGGTTCCTACGAGCAGTACTTC

V gene: TRBV7-8
clone size: once
D gene: TRBD1
J gene: TRBJ2-5
CDR3 protein: CASSLAEWTGGTQYF
CDR3 DNA: TGTGCCAGCAGCTTAGCGGAATGGACAGGGGGGACCCAGTACTTC

V gene: TRBV4-1
clone size: once
D gene: TRBD2
J gene: TRBJ2-2
CDR3 protein: CASSQVPGATSGRFNTGELFF
CDR3 DNA: TGCGCCAGCAGCCAAGTCCCGGGGGCGACTAGCGGGAGATTCAACACCGGGGAGCTGTTTTTT